These 9 T cell receptor beta chains came from one sample sequenced in a study of T cell responses to AZD1222 COVID-19 vaccine. Measured with immunoSEQ multiplex PCR; TCRdb has only the in-frame clones, and not every one. The sample lists about 86,000 clones; around nine tenths were seen once. The sequenced sample was peripheral blood, obtained 28 days after the second AZD1222 dose. The receptor set was obtained from an adult who received the AZD1222 COVID-19 vaccine.

This clone was counted a few times. The chain employs TRBV2 and TRBJ1-6; 7 bases fit TRBD1. The germline gives CDR1 SNHLY, CDR2 FYNNEI. The CDR3 has 15 amino acids. Losses at the gene ends were 11 bases for V and 7 bases for J; bases not matched to a gene: 14. CDR3 loop: CAFKSDGTANSPLHF. The CDR3 nucleotides read TGTGCCTTCAAAAGCGACGGGACAGCCAATTCACCCCTCCACTTT.

This clone was counted once. V usage is TRBV7-9 and J usage is TRBJ2-7; D remains ambiguous. V was trimmed by 1 base and J by 0 bases, leaving 19 bases between them. The CDR3 spans 18 residues. Germline lookup yields CDR1 SEHNR and CDR2 FQNEAQ (reference sequence). The CDR3 region is CASSLGDRETHSSYEQYV. The CDR3 nucleotides are TGTGCCAGCAGCTTAGGTGATCGTGAGACCCATAGCTCCTACGAGCAGTACGTC.

This chain connects TRBV7-3 to TRBJ2-1; a possible D gene is TRBD2 (7 bases). This CDR3 comprises 15 residues. CDR1 is SGHTA and CDR2 is FQGTGA in the germline V gene. Trimming left V 5 bases short and J 4 bases short, with 15 bases between. The CDR3 DNA reads TGTGCCAGCAGCCTTGATCGGGGGGCGTACAATGAGCAGTTCTTC. Encoded protein: CASSLDRGAYNEQFF. The full variable domain, in which reference TRBV7-3 and TRBJ2-1 provide the parts outside the CDR3, is GAGVSQTPSNKVTEKGKYVELRCDPISGHTALYWYRQSLGQGPEFLIYFQGTGAADDSGLPNDRFFAVRPEGSVSTLKIQRTERGDSAVYLCASSLDRGAYNEQFFGPGTRLTVL.

The chain couples TRBV4-1 to TRBJ1-2; D might be TRBD1 (6 bases). V was cut by 1 base and J by 4 bases, with 10 bases left in between. From germline, CDR1 is MGHRA and CDR2 YSYEKL. CDR3 size: 14 residues. In DNA, the CDR3 is TGCGCCAGCAGCCAAGTGGCACAGGGCTATGGCTACACCTTC. It codes for CASSQVAQGYGYTF.

This chain connects TRBV14 to TRBJ1-6, with D possibly matching TRBD1 (5 bases). Per germline, CDR1 SGHDN and CDR2 FVKESK. The CDR3 totals 16 residues. V was clipped by 2 bases and J by 10 bases, with 18 bases between them. CDR3 sequence (DNA): TGTGCCAGCAGCCAATACGCTTCCAGGGTCCGGTCACCCCTCCACTTT. As protein: CASSQYASRVRSPLHF.

This chain connects TRBV3-1 (or the pseudogene TRBV3-2) to TRBJ1-4; D ambiguous. Trimming removed 4 bases at V and 5 bases at J, with 11 bases between. The germline CDR1 and CDR2 sequences are LGHDT and YNNKEL (reference sequence). The CDR3 is 14 amino acids. CDR3 loop: CASSLLAMNEKLFF. CDR3 nucleotide sequence: TGTGCCAGCAGCCTATTGGCGATGAATGAAAAACTGTTTTTT.

This chain connects TRBV6-5 to TRBJ1-2; unclear D gene. The CDR3 contains 13 residues. CDR1 and CDR2 (germline): MNHEY, SVGAGI. Trimming cost V 7 bases and J 1 base, with 10 bases left between them. As DNA, the CDR3 is TGTGCCAGCATTACTACACTTAACTATGGCTACACCTTC. Protein: CASITTLNYGYTF.

The V call is TRBV6-5, the J call TRBJ1-6; D is unresolved. V lost 6 bases and J 10 bases, leaving 16 bases between the germline ends. The CDR3 has 14 amino acids. Germline V lookup: CDR1 MNHEY, CDR2 SVGAGI. The DNA for the CDR3 is TGTGCCAGCAGAACGGGATCTGCGAGATCACCCCTCCACTTT. Translation: CASRTGSARSPLHF.

The chain uses TRBV27 and TRBJ2-3, with 13 bases that match TRBD2. The CDR3 is 16 amino acids. With V trimmed by 5 bases and J by 3 bases, 5 bases remained unmatched. The germline V gene has CDR1 MNHEY and CDR2 SMNVEV (reference sequence). The CDR3, as DNA: TGTGCCAGCAGTCTGACTAGCGGGGGGAGTACAGATACGCAGTATTTT. Amino acid sequence: CASSLTSGGSTDTQYF.